Each of the 25 T cell receptor beta chains below was sequenced from the same sample in a study of shared clonotypes between healthy human individuals. The assay was immunoSEQ multiplex PCR, and TCRdb's table has in-frame clones only and misses some. The sample carries approximately 740,000 clones, 92% recorded once. The naive CD8 population came from CD45RO-negative cells selected for CCR7, without terminally differentiated effector memory CD45RA+ cells. Sequenced material: naive CD8+ T cells sorted from blood. Receptors originate from a man aged 30 to 45 in good health.

This clone has just one count. This sequence joins TRBV27 and TRBJ2-3, with D uncertain. Germline CDR1 MNHEY, CDR2 SMNVEV (reference sequence). V dropped 6 bases and J dropped 4 bases, with 8 bases sitting between them. This CDR3 region has 12 residues. CDR3 coding DNA: TGTGCCAGCAGCTCCTACTCAGATACGCAGTATTTT. Protein product: CASSSYSDTQYF.

The chain couples TRBV4-1 to TRBJ2-1; 8 bases align to TRBD2. V gave up 1 base and J gave up 4 bases; unmatched junction bases: 6. The CDR3 contains 16 residues. Looked up from germline, CDR1 is MGHRA and CDR2 is YSYEKL. CDR3 region: CASSQGPLADYNEQFF. The CDR3 DNA reads TGCGCCAGCAGCCAAGGCCCACTAGCGGATTACAATGAGCAGTTCTTC.

The DNA for the CDR3 is TGTGCCAGCAGCTTCATACAGGGGGTCGAGTGGGAGCAGTACTTC. Its protein product is CASSFIQGVEWEQYF. The chain combines TRBV7-9 with TRBJ2-7; the match to TRBD1 covers 8 bases. CDR1 and CDR2 (germline): SEHNR, FQNEAQ (reference sequence). The CDR3 spans 15 residues. Trimming removed 3 bases from V and 7 bases from J; junction bases left unmatched: 11.

The CDR3 reads CASSSLAGYTDTQYF. In DNA, the CDR3 is TGTGCCAGCAGCTCATTAGCGGGGTACACAGATACGCAGTATTTT. The chain joins TRBV7-9 to TRBJ2-3; 8 nucleotides agree with TRBD2. The germline gives CDR1 SEHNR, CDR2 FQNEAQ (reference sequence). The CDR3 is 15 residues long. The V gene end was trimmed by 4 bases and the J gene end by 2 bases; junction bases not matched to a gene: 5.

This chain connects TRBV27 to TRBJ2-1; TRBD1 is a possible D gene (6 bases). CDR3 size: 16 residues. V dropped 2 bases and J dropped 8 bases, with 19 bases sitting between them. Germline V gives CDR1 MNHEY, CDR2 SMNVEV (reference sequence). CDR3 sequence: CASSLGAGVRVDEQFF. CDR3 DNA: TGTGCCAGCAGTTTAGGGGCAGGGGTAAGGGTGGATGAGCAGTTCTTC.

The chain is built from TRBV2 and TRBJ2-7, with TRBD2 matching 14 bases. The CDR3 sequence is 17 residues long. J lost 2 bases, V lost 3 bases, and 6 bases had no gene match. Germline CDR1 SNHLY, CDR2 FYNNEI. CDR3 amino acids: CASSEGGLAGVTYEQYF. The CDR3 nucleotides are TGTGCCAGCAGTGAGGGGGGACTAGCGGGAGTCACCTACGAGCAGTACTTC. The entire variable domain, with the rest obtained from reference TRBV2 and TRBJ2-7, is as follows: EPEVTQTPSHQVTQMGQEVILRCVPISNHLYFYWYRQILGQKVEFLVSFYNNEISEKSEIFDDQFSVERPDGSNFTLKIRSTKLEDSAMYFCASSEGGLAGVTYEQYFGPGTRLTVT.

The chain carries TRBV27 and TRBJ2-7, with unresolved D. The CDR3 length is 11 residues. The germline V gene has CDR1 MNHEY and CDR2 SMNVEV (reference sequence). V shed 8 bases and J shed 4 bases, with 9 bases lying between them. This CDR3 reads CASADPYEQYF. In nucleotides, the CDR3 is TGTGCCAGCGCCGACCCGTACGAGCAGTACTTC.

This rearrangement joins TRBV28 to TRBJ1-5; the match to TRBD1 covers 7 bases. V lost 7 bases and J lost 3; bases outside the gene matches: 9. The CDR3 runs 15 residues. CDR1 and CDR2 from the germline V gene are MDHEN and SYDVKM. CDR3 nucleotide sequence: TGTGCCAGCAAACCGACAGGGCAGTACAATCAGCCCCAGCATTTT. Translating it yields CASKPTGQYNQPQHF.

The chain has TRBV7-3 and TRBJ2-1; D gene uncertain. Between the trimmed V and J ends, which lost 2 bases and 3 bases, there was a span of 2 bases. The CDR3 covers 12 residues. Germline CDR1 reads SGHTA; CDR2 reads FQGTGA. The chain's CDR3 is CASSLGYNEQFF. The CDR3, as DNA: TGTGCCAGCAGCTTAGGCTACAATGAGCAGTTCTTC.

This chain joins TRBV7-6 and TRBJ2-5; D is perhaps TRBD2 (6 bases). The CDR3 has 17 amino acids. Trimming shortened V by 0 bases and J by 1 base, and 15 bases separated the two germline ends. Germline V gene lookup returns CDR1 SGHVS and CDR2 FNYEAQ. DNA of the CDR3: TGTGCCAGCAGCTTAGCCCTCTCCGGGACTTCCCAAGAGACCCAGTACTTC. This translates into CASSLALSGTSQETQYF.

CDR3: CASRKTGTGGNQPQHF. The CDR3 nucleotides read TGTGCCAGCAGGAAAACCGGGACAGGGGGCAATCAGCCCCAGCATTTT. This chain uses TRBV27 with TRBJ1-5; TRBD1 matches 10 bases. Germline assignment: CDR1 MNHEY and CDR2 SMNVEV (reference sequence). Unmatched junction bases numbered 7, after V lost 6 bases and J lost 2 bases. The CDR3 covers 16 residues.

The chain recombines TRBV5-1 with TRBJ1-1; D is undetermined. The CDR3 consists of 13 residues. The germline V gene has CDR1 SGHRS and CDR2 YFSETQ. The V end was cut by 2 bases, the J end by 4 bases, with 9 bases between. The CDR3 coding sequence is TGCGCCAGCAGCTTTCGTTCGGCCACTGAAGCTTTCTTT. Translating gives CASSFRSATEAFF.

V gene TRBV9 combines with J gene TRBJ2-1; no clear D gene. Germline V gives CDR1 SGDLS, CDR2 YYNGEE. Trimming pared 4 bases from V and 7 bases from J, leaving 9 bases between. CDR3 length equals 12 residues. CDR3 sequence: CASSTERNEQFF. In nucleotides, the CDR3 is TGTGCCAGCAGCACGGAGAGGAATGAGCAGTTCTTC.

The J gene is TRBJ2-7, the V gene TRBV27; D is perhaps TRBD2 (5 bases). CDR1 is MNHEY and CDR2 is SMNVEV in the germline V gene (reference sequence). V was cut by 0 bases and J by 4 bases, with 19 bases left in between. CDR3 length: 17 amino acids. CDR3 amino acids: CASSLSFSVAPGYEQYF. The CDR3 nucleotides are TGTGCCAGCAGTTTATCGTTTTCGGTCGCCCCGGGGTACGAGCAGTACTTC.

The chain recombines TRBV28 with TRBJ2-7; no firm D call. CDR3 length: 12 residues. The V end lost 5 bases, the J end lost 6 bases, and 11 bases lay between the germline ends. The germline gives CDR1 MDHEN, CDR2 SYDVKM. The CDR3 sequence is CASSTSGGEQYF. CDR3 nucleotide sequence: TGTGCCAGCAGTACGTCCGGCGGCGAGCAGTACTTC.

CDR3 sequence (DNA): TGTGCCAGCAGTTCGATACCTCTTAGCGGGAGGGCCTCCGCAGATACGCAGTATTTT. This gives the protein CASSSIPLSGRASADTQYF. The chain joins TRBV27 to TRBJ2-3; 11 bases map to TRBD2. V lost 4 bases to trimming and J lost 4 bases; unmatched junction nucleotides: 16. CDR1 and CDR2 (germline): MNHEY, SMNVEV (reference sequence). This CDR3 region has 19 residues.

This sequence joins TRBV11-2 and TRBJ1-1, with a weak D call TRBD1 (5 bases). The CDR3 totals 12 residues. CDR1 SGHAT and CDR2 FQNNGV come from the germline V gene. V was clipped by 5 bases and J by 10 bases, with 14 bases between them. CDR3 sequence: CASSPGTAPAFF. The CDR3 nucleotides are TGTGCCAGCAGCCCCGGGACGGCCCCAGCTTTCTTT.

The chain has TRBV13 and TRBJ2-2, with TRBD2 matching over 9 bases. The CDR3 runs 16 residues. CDR1 PRHDT and CDR2 FYEKMQ come from the germline V gene (reference sequence). V shed 3 bases and J 5 bases; nucleotides not matched to a gene: 7. In DNA form, the CDR3 reads TGTGCCAGCAGCTTTCTCGCGGGAGGGCCTACCGGGGAGCTGTTTTTT. Translating it yields CASSFLAGGPTGELFF. Drawing the rest from reference TRBV13 and TRBJ2-2, the complete variable domain is AAGVIQSPRHLIKEKRETATLKCYPIPRHDTVYWYQQGPGQDPQFLISFYEKMQSDKGSIPDRFSAQQFSDYHSELNMSSLELGDSALYFCASSFLAGGPTGELFFGEGSRLTVL.

This rearrangement joins TRBV2 to TRBJ2-7; D not certain. The CDR3 extends over 13 amino acids. Germline loops: CDR1 SNHLY, CDR2 FYNNEI. Trimming took off 4 bases at V and 2 bases at J, with 9 bases between the two ends. The CDR3 sequence is CASSGPLTYEQYF. The CDR3 nucleotides read TGTGCCAGCAGTGGTCCCCTGACCTACGAGCAGTACTTC.

The chain has TRBV7-9 and TRBJ2-7, with a tentative D call TRBD2 (5 bases). This CDR3 region has 14 residues. The germline V and J ends were trimmed by 0 bases and 2 bases, with 8 bases remaining between them. Germline V gene lookup returns CDR1 SEHNR and CDR2 FQNEAQ (reference sequence). This CDR3 is CASSLAGGTYEQYF. CDR3 sequence (DNA): TGTGCCAGCAGCTTAGCAGGAGGAACCTACGAGCAGTACTTC.

This clone was observed once. The chain couples TRBV5-1 to TRBJ1-4, with 8 bases that match TRBD1. V trimming: 6 bases; J trimming: 9 bases; junction bases outside the gene matches: 10. This CDR3 comprises 14 residues. CDR1 and CDR2 from the germline V gene are SGHRS and YFSETQ. CDR3: CASTTGGKGKKLFF. For the CDR3, the DNA is TGCGCCAGCACTACAGGGGGAAAGGGTAAAAAACTGTTTTTT.

The chain recombines TRBV29-1 with TRBJ2-7, with 7 bases lining up with TRBD1. The CDR3 is 15 residues long. Looked up from germline, CDR1 is SQVTM and CDR2 is ANQGSEA. V gave up 2 bases and J gave up 3 bases; unmatched junction bases: 10. The CDR3 DNA is TGCAGCGTTGAAACAGGGGAAATCCCTTACTACGAGCAGTACTTC. It codes for CSVETGEIPYYEQYF.

V usage is TRBV6-6 and J usage is TRBJ1-5; D possibly corresponds to TRBD1 (6 bases). The length of the CDR3 is 15 residues. CDR1 MNHNY and CDR2 SVGAGI come from the germline V gene (reference sequence). Trimming shortened V by 0 bases and J by 4 bases, and 10 bases separated the two germline ends. CDR3 in DNA: TGTGCCAGCAGTTACTCTGGGGGCGAGAATCAGCCCCAGCATTTT. This translates into CASSYSGGENQPQHF.

The rearrangement links TRBV7-2 to TRBJ1-4; D is undetermined. Germline V gene lookup returns CDR1 SGHTA and CDR2 FQGNSA. The CDR3 runs 15 residues. V was pared by 5 bases and J by 3 bases, with 13 bases between. The CDR3 DNA sequence: TGTGCCAGCAGCCTTTTTAATGGTCCTAATGAAAAACTGTTTTTT. It encodes CASSLFNGPNEKLFF.

The chain combines TRBV30 with TRBJ2-7; 11 bases are a match to TRBD2. The length of the CDR3 is 14 residues. J was trimmed by 2 bases and V by 5 bases; bases with no gene match: 5. CDR1 is GTSNPN and CDR2 is SVGIG in the germline V gene (reference sequence). DNA for the CDR3: TGTGCCTGGGGACTAGCGGGCATGACCTACGAGCAGTACTTC. This translates into CAWGLAGMTYEQYF.